This T cell receptor beta chain originates from a study of blood T cell repertoires in COVID-19. Data came from immunoSEQ multiplex PCR; TCRdb stores just in-frame clones and leaves some out. The sample consists of about 130,000 clones, 84% of them appearing once. V was cut by 0 bases and J by 2 bases, with 8 bases left in between. Germline CDR1 reads SGHRS; CDR2 reads YFSETQ. The CDR3 is made up of 14 amino acids. The rearrangement links TRBV5-1 to TRBJ1-2; tentatively, D is TRBD1 (5 bases). What was sequenced was peripheral blood. The receptor was isolated from a woman aged 60 to 75 with acute or convalescent COVID-19. CDR3 DNA: TGCGCCAGCAGCTTGGATGGGGCCAACTATGGCTACACCTTC. Translated, it gives CASSLDGANYGYTF.